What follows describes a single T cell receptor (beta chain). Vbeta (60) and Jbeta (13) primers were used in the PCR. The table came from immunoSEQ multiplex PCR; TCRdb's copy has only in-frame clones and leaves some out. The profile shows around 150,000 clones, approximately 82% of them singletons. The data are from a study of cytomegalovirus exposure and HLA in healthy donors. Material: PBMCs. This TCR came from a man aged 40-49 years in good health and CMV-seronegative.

The chain's CDR3 is CASSLQQGGFYEQYF. Here the CDR3 DNA reads TGTGCCAGCAGCCTCCAACAGGGGGGTTTCTACGAGCAGTACTTC. The chain employs TRBV5-5 and TRBJ2-7; TRBD1 matches at 8 bases. The CDR3 sequence is 15 residues long. Germline assignment: CDR1 SGHKS and CDR2 YYEKEE (reference sequence). J gave up 3 bases and V 4 bases, and 9 bases lay outside the gene matches.